In this sample, the clone carrying this T cell receptor beta chain turned up a few times. No antigen is known for it. A second PCR of about 7 to 12 cycles used a sample-barcoded 5' primer and a J-beta primer mix. TCRdb called the 5' RACE reads again in MiXCR, with one record for every CDR3 protein. The data hold about 1.8 million distinct CDR3 sequences, with around 50% observed a single time. The sample is drawn from a study of blood T cells in healthy people across ages. After removal of 0 bases from V and 4 bases from J, the junction contained 4 bases not matched to a gene. The CDR3 is 16 residues long. Germline CDR1 SGHRS, CDR2 YFSETQ. Study outcomes and limitations: Older age coincided with a roughly linear decline in TCR beta diversity per million T cells.

The rearrangement links TRBV5-1 to TRBJ2-3; 11 nucleotides line up with TRBD1. The sample comprised blood. This sequence originates from a middle-aged woman in good health. The CDR3 sequence: CASSLAGTGGSDTQYF. DNA of the CDR3: TGCGCCAGCAGCTTGGCCGGGACAGGGGGGTCAGATACGCAGTATTTT.